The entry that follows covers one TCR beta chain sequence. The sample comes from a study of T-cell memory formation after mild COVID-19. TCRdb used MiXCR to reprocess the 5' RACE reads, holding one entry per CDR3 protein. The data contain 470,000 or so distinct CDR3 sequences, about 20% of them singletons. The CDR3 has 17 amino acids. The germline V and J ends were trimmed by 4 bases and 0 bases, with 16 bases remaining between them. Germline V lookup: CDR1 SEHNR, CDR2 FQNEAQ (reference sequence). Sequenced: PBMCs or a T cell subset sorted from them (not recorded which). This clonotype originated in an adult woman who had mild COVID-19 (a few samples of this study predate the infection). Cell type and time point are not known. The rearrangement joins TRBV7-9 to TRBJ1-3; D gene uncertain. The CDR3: CASSSPEGRISGNTIYF. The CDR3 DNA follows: TGTGCCAGCAGCTCTCCCGAAGGGCGCATCTCTGGAAACACCATATATTTT.